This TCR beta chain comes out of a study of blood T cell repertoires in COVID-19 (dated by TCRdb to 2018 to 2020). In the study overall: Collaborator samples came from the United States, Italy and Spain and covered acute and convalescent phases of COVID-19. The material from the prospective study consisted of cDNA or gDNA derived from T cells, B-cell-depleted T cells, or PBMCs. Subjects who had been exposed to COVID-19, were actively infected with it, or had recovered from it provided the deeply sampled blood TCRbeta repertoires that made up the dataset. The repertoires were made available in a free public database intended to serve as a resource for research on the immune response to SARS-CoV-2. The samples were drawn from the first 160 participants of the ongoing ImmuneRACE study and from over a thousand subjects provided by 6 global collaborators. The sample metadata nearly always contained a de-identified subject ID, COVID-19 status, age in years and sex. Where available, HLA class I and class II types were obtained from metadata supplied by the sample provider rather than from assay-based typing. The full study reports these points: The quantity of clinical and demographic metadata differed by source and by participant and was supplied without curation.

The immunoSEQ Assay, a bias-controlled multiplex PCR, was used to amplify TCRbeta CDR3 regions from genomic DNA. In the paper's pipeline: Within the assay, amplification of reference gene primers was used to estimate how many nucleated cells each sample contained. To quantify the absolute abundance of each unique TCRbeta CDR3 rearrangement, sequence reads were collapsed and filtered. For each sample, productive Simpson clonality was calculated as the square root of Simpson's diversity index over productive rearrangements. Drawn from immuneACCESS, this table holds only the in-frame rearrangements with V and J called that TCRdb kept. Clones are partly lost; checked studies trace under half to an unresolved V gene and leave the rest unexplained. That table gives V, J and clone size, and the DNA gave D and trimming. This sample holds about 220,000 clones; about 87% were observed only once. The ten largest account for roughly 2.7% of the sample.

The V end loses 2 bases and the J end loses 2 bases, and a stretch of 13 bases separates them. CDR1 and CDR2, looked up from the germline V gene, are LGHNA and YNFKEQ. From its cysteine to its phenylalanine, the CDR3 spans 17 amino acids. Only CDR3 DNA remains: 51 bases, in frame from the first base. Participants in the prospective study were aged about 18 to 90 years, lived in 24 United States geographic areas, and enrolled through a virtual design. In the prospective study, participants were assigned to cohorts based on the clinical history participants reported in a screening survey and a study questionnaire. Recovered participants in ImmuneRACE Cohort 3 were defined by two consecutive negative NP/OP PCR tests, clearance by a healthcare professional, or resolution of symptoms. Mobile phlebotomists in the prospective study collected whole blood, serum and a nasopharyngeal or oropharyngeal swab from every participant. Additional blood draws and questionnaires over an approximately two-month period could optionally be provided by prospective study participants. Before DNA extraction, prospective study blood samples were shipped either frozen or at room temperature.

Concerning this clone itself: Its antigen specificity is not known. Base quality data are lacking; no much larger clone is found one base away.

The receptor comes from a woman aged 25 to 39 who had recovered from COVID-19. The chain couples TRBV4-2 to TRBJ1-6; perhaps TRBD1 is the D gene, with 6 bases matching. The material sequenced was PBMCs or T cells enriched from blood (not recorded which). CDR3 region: CASSQIQGGAYNSPLHF. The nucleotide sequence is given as TGTGCCAGCAGCCAAATACAAGGGGGAGCCTATAATTCACCCCTCCACTTT.